The clone carrying this T cell receptor beta chain has a count of ten or more. The CDR3 runs to 12 residues. Germline loops: CDR1 LGHNT, CDR2 FRNRAP. The V end was cut by 5 bases, the J end by 14 bases, with 16 bases between. TCRdb reanalyzed the PCR reads with MiXCR. The table includes about 39,000 clones, approximately 19% detected once. No patient received treatment before thyroid surgery. The source of the sample is a study of metastatic and nonmetastatic thyroid tumors. This chain uses TRBV12-5 with TRBJ2-1, with D perhaps TRBD2 (6 bases). This receptor was taken from a female donor with papillary thyroid cancer or a benign thyroid nodule (not recorded which). Some clones in this sample may be carry-over from other donors' samples. Source material: blood. This CDR3 is CASGPHGTLEFF. CDR3 DNA: TGTGCTAGTGGTCCCCACGGGACTCTTGAGTTCTTC.